This T cell receptor (beta chain) was sequenced in a study of blood T cell repertoires in COVID-19. In germline, CDR1 is KGHSH, CDR2 LQKENI. With 2 bases clipped from V and 1 base from J, the junction kept 1 base outside the gene matches. The CDR3 sequence is 15 residues long. TCRdb keeps only in-frame clones here, not all; method: immunoSEQ multiplex PCR. The data hold some 130,000 clones, with 70% to 90% observed a single time. This receptor was identified in a man between 50 and 59 years old who had recovered from COVID-19. Sequencing used PBMCs or T cells enriched from blood (not recorded which). The rearrangement links TRBV18 to TRBJ2-1; TRBD1 aligns across 8 bases. The CDR3 sequence: CASSPGTGSYNEQFF. In DNA, the CDR3 is TGTGCCAGCTCACCAGGGACAGGTTCCTACAATGAGCAGTTCTTC.